Shown below are 2 T cell receptor beta chains from a single sample sequenced in a study of vaccination and CD4 T cells after COVID-19. Treatment indicated: roughly 11-day PBMC culture with coronavirus spike peptide pools or control peptides (ViraFEST assay). The antigens for these receptors are not known. With the Oncomine TCR Beta short-read assay, DNA from cultured CD4+ T cells was sequenced. TCRdb reprocessed the PCR reads via MiXCR and lists one record per CDR3 protein. The table shows roughly 14,000 distinct CDR3 sequences, with roughly half occurring only once. The source material was cultured CD4+ T cells from blood, sampled after SARS-CoV-2 vaccination. Receptors originate from a human donor with COVID-19.

J is TRBJ2-1 and V is TRBV20-1; 8 bases map to TRBD2. V was pared by 2 bases and J by 3 bases, with 6 bases of the junction left unmatched. Germline CDR1 is DFQATT and CDR2 is SNEGSKA (reference sequence). This CDR3 is built from 15 residues. DNA for the CDR3: TGCAGTGCTAGACCCCCACGGGGGGGCTACAATGAGCAGTTCTTC. It codes for CSARPPRGGYNEQFF.

This clonotype was seen only a few times. The chain links TRBV2 to TRBJ1-1; D not certain. V was pared by 4 bases and J by 5 bases, with 11 bases between. The CDR3 has 13 amino acids. Germline V gene data show CDR1 as SNHLY and CDR2 as FYNNEI. This CDR3 is CASSAGVRTEAFF. DNA for the CDR3: TGTGCCAGCAGTGCCGGGGTTCGGACTGAAGCTTTCTTT.